The clone carrying this T cell receptor beta chain came up once. Germline is not matched at one junction end, which may reflect a read error. The CDR3 runs to 14 residues. Germline V lookup: CDR1 ENHRY, CDR2 SYGVKD. TCRdb recomputed calls from the 5' RACE reads with MiXCR, one row per CDR3 protein. The repertoire holds approximately 400,000 distinct CDR3 sequences, with around 17% as singletons. This entry belongs to a study of T-cell memory formation after mild COVID-19. J is TRBJ2-1 and V is TRBV10-3, with TRBD2 matching over 8 bases. The receptor comes from a man between 18 and 35 years old who had mild COVID-19 (a few samples of this study predate the infection). Cell type and time point are not known. Sequenced sample: PBMCs or a T cell subset sorted from them (not recorded which). The CDR3 DNA sequence: TGTGCCCTCAGTGCCAGCGGGGGTTACAATGAGCAGTTCTTC. Its protein is CALSASGGYNEQFF.